These T cell receptor beta chains were read from a single sample in a study of CD8 T cells in Susac syndrome. TCRdb reprocessed the immunoSEQ multiplex PCR reads via MiXCR and lists one record per CDR3 protein. The sample shows about 400,000 distinct CDR3 sequences, approximately 85% of them seen only once. Sequencing was done on a sample of CD8+ T cells from PBMCs. The receptor set was obtained from a human donor with multiple sclerosis. The CDR3 runs from the conserved cysteine through the conserved F or W. Fields, in order: V gene, D gene, J gene, clone size, CDR3 DNA, CDR3 protein. A D gene is named only where the DNA matches it firmly. The size of a clone is reported for some rows only, either as once, few or many, or as a class for expanded clones.

>TRBV9|TRBD2|TRBJ2-5|.
TGTGCCAGCAGCGCGAGAGGACTAGCGGGGGAGACCCAGTACTTC
CASSARGLAGETQYF
>TRBV27|.|TRBJ2-3|.
TGTGCCAGCAGTTTATGGGGGGTTTCTGGCGGCCGCACAGATACGCAGTATTTT
CASSLWGVSGGRTDTQYF
>TRBV28|TRBD1|TRBJ2-7|few
TGTGCCAGCAGTTTTGACAGGGGAGTCGAGCAGTACTTC
CASSFDRGVEQYF
>TRBV4-1|.|TRBJ2-5|.
TGCGCCAGCAGCCAATTAGTAAGGATGGAAGAGACCCAGTACTTC
CASSQLVRMEETQYF
>TRBV14|.|TRBJ2-2|.
TGTGCCAGCAGCCAAGGGGGAACAGGGTGGCCAACCTGGGAGCTGTTTTTT
CASSQGGTGWPTWELFF
>TRBV20-1|.|TRBJ2-7|.
TGCAGTGCTAGAAGACTACCGGAGGGTTACGAGCAGTACTTC
CSARRLPEGYEQYF
>TRBV27|.|TRBJ1-1|.
TGTGCCAGCAGTTGGGGACTGAGCACTGAAGCTTTCTTT
CASSWGLSTEAFF
>TRBV9|.|TRBJ2-1|.
TGTGCCAGCAGCCATACAGGGTATGAGCAGTTCTTC
CASSHTGYEQFF
>TRBV20-1|TRBD1|TRBJ1-2|.
TGCAGTGCTAGTGGGACAGGGATCTATGGCTACACCTTC
CSASGTGIYGYTF
>TRBV29-1|TRBD1|TRBJ1-2|.
TGCAGCGTTGATAAACAGGGGGCCTATGGCTACACCTTC
CSVDKQGAYGYTF
>TRBV6-1|TRBD1|TRBJ2-3|.
TGTGCCAGCAGCCCTACCGGGACAGGAGATCCCTATACGCAGTATTTT
CASSPTGTGDPYTQYF
>TRBV3-1|.|TRBJ1-3|.
TGTGCCAGCAGCTATGGTACCGGGGGCCCCTCTGGAAACACCATATATTTT
CASSYGTGGPSGNTIYF
>TRBV5-6|.|TRBJ2-7|.
TGTGCCAGCAGCTTGGCCGTCTTGCCTACCTACGAGCAGTACTTC
CASSLAVLPTYEQYF
>TRBV7-2|TRBD2|TRBJ2-1|.
TGTGCCAGCAGCTACACCGGGACTAGCGGGGGGGCTTACAATGAGCAGTTCTTC
CASSYTGTSGGAYNEQFF
>TRBV6-1|.|TRBJ2-7|.
TGTGCCAGCAGTGAACCGGCAGGGATGCCCTACGAGCAGTACTTC
CASSEPAGMPYEQYF
>TRBV10-2|.|TRBJ1-2|.
TGCGCCAGCAGTGATGCCTCGGGCTACACCTTC
CASSDASGYTF
>TRBV5-5|.|TRBJ2-2|.
TGTGCCAGCAGCTTGAATACGGGACATAGTGCCGGGGAGCTGTTTTTT
CASSLNTGHSAGELFF
>TRBV4-1|.|TRBJ1-4|.
TGCGCCAGCAGCCAGGGGGATGAAAAACTGTTTTTT
CASSQGDEKLFF
>TRBV5-4|TRBD2|TRBJ2-7|.
TGTGCCAGCAGCATGGGACTAGAATCCCAGCAGTACTTC
CASSMGLESQQYF
>TRBV5-6|.|TRBJ1-1|.
TGTGCCAGCAGCATAATATCGGGACCCCCGGACAACACTGAAGCTTTCTTT
CASSIISGPPDNTEAFF
>TRBV27|TRBD1|TRBJ1-6|once
TGTGCCAGCAGTATCCCCGGGACAGGGTTCTCACCCCTCCACTTT
CASSIPGTGFSPLHF
>TRBV2|TRBD1|TRBJ1-6|few
TGTGCCAGCAGTGAAGCTCCGACAGGGATTTATTCACCCCTCCACTTT
CASSEAPTGIYSPLHF
>TRBV19|.|TRBJ1-5|few
TGTGCCAGTAGTCAGGGAGGGGATCAGCCCCAGCATTTT
CASSQGGDQPQHF
>TRBV5-1|TRBD1|TRBJ2-7|.
TGCGCCAGCAGCGCCACAGGGGTCCTGGAGCAGTACTTC
CASSATGVLEQYF
>TRBV27|.|TRBJ1-1|few
TGTGCCAGCAGTTTAGGTTCGGGCACTGAAGCTTTCTTT
CASSLGSGTEAFF
>TRBV27|.|TRBJ1-2|.
TGTGCCAGCAGTACTTACGGCGGCCCGGAAGAAGGCTACACCTTC
CASSTYGGPEEGYTF
>TRBV7-8|TRBD1|TRBJ2-7|.
TGTGCCAGCAGCTTAGTGTTGGACAGGTTCTACGAGCAGTACTTC
CASSLVLDRFYEQYF
>TRBV7-9|TRBD2|TRBJ2-3|.
TGTGCCAGCAGCTCCTTATCACTAGCGGGGACAGATACGCAGTATTTT
CASSSLSLAGTDTQYF
>TRBV28|.|TRBJ2-7|.
TGTGCCAGCTCCCGGGACCCACCCTACGAGCAGTACTTC
CASSRDPPYEQYF
>TRBV19|.|TRBJ2-7|.
TGTGCCAGTAGCCCGGCCGTCTCTACCTACGAGCAGTACTTC
CASSPAVSTYEQYF
>TRBV3-1|TRBD1|TRBJ2-5|.
TGTGCCAGCAGCCGTCCGACAGGGGGTCAAGAGACCCAGTACTTC
CASSRPTGGQETQYF
>TRBV7-9|.|TRBJ2-7|few
TGTGCCAGCAGTTTACAGGGCTCCGTCGAGCAGTACTTC
CASSLQGSVEQYF
>TRBV6-2/TRBV6-3|TRBD2|TRBJ2-5|.
TGTGCCAGCAGTTACTTGGCGGGAGAGGTTTTTCCGGCGACCCAGTACTTC
CASSYLAGEVFPATQYF
>TRBV27|.|TRBJ1-2|.
TGTGCCAGCAGAACGGATATGACAGTTAACTATGGCTACACCTTC
CASRTDMTVNYGYTF
>TRBV12-3/TRBV12-4|TRBD2|TRBJ2-1|.
TGTGCCAGCAGTTTAGCGCGACTAGCGGGAGACAATGAGCAGTTCTTC
CASSLARLAGDNEQFF
>TRBV12-3/TRBV12-4|.|TRBJ1-6|.
TGTGCCAGCAGTTCTGGTGGTTCACCCCTCCACTTT
CASSSGGSPLHF
>TRBV12-3/TRBV12-4|.|TRBJ1-5|.
TGTGCCAGCAGTTTAGTGCAGGCGGGGCAGCCCCAGCATTTT
CASSLVQAGQPQHF
>TRBV4-1|.|TRBJ1-5|once
TGCGCCAGCAGCCCAGGAGGGGGACCCAATCAGCCCCAGCATTTT
CASSPGGGPNQPQHF
>TRBV27|.|TRBJ2-1|.
TGTGCCAGCAGTTTAACGGGACACCTACAGTTCTTC
CASSLTGHLQFF
>TRBV19|.|TRBJ1-1|.
TGTGCCAGTAGTATGACGGGGCCAAACACTGAAGCTTTCTTT
CASSMTGPNTEAFF
>TRBV10-3|.|TRBJ2-7|.
TGTGCCATCAGTGAGGAGCAGGGTAGCCACGAGCAGTACTTC
CAISEEQGSHEQYF
>TRBV5-1|TRBD1|TRBJ1-5|.
TGCGCCAGCAGACCCGGACAGGGGGAAGAGCCCCAGCATTTT
CASRPGQGEEPQHF
>TRBV29-1|.|TRBJ2-7|.
TGCAGCGTTACACGGGACTCCTACGAGCAGTACTTC
CSVTRDSYEQYF
>TRBV30|.|TRBJ2-7|once
TGTGCCTGGAGTGTCGAAGGGATCGAGCAGTACTTC
CAWSVEGIEQYF
>TRBV9|.|TRBJ1-1|.
TGTGCCAGCAGCGTAGAGATAGGGGTGAACACTGAAGCTTTCTTT
CASSVEIGVNTEAFF
>TRBV11-1|.|TRBJ2-2|.
TGTGCCAGCAACTATGGCTTGGGTACCGGGGAGCTGTTTTTT
CASNYGLGTGELFF
>TRBV15|.|TRBJ2-2|few
TGTGCCACCAGCAGAGATGAGGCCACCGGGGAGCTGTTTTTT
CATSRDEATGELFF
>TRBV6-6|TRBD1|TRBJ1-5|.
TGTGCCAGCAACGACAGGGGAAGCAATCAGCCCCAGCATTTT
CASNDRGSNQPQHF
>TRBV6-5|TRBD2|TRBJ2-1|.
TGTGCCAGCAGTCACTATCTAGCGGACTACTCCTACAATGAGCAGTTCTTC
CASSHYLADYSYNEQFF
>TRBV27|.|TRBJ2-3|.
TGTGCCAGCAGTTTCGGCCCGGGTAGCACAGATACGCAGTATTTT
CASSFGPGSTDTQYF
>TRBV20-1|TRBD2|TRBJ2-7|.
TGCAGTGCCCTATACCGACTAGCGGCCTACGAGCAGTACTTC
CSALYRLAAYEQYF
>TRBV7-2|.|TRBJ2-1|.
TGTGCCAGCAGCTCGGGTGCCGGAGGGGTCAATGAGCAGTTCTTC
CASSSGAGGVNEQFF